Shown below are 9 T cell receptor beta chains from a single sample sequenced in a study of T cell repertoires in cytomegalovirus infection. TCRdb itself ran the reads through MiXCR, one entry per CDR3 protein. The profile shows roughly 600,000 distinct CDR3 sequences, 20% to 30% of them singletons. Sequenced input: CD8+ T cells from PBMCs. These receptors were collected from a human donor in good health (CMV status not recorded). Some clones in this sample may be carry-over from other donors' samples.

J is TRBJ2-7 and V is TRBV6-2 or TRBV6-3; 7 bases are shared with TRBD1. This CDR3 has 15 residues. Losses at the gene ends were 1 base for V and 0 bases for J; bases not matched to a gene: 3. Germline CDR1 is MNHEY and CDR2 is SVGEGT. The CDR3 DNA reads TGTGCCAGCAGTTACTACAGGGGTGGCTCCTACGAGCAGTACGTC. Translation: CASSYYRGGSYEQYV.

The table lists this clonotype with a few counts. The V and J genes are TRBV25-1 and TRBJ2-1; D call uncertain. V lost 4 bases, J lost 9 bases, and 7 bases lay in between. From germline, CDR1 is MGHDK and CDR2 SYGVNS. The CDR3 runs 11 residues. The CDR3 nucleotides are TGTGCCAGCAGTGGGGTCGCTGAGCAGTTCTTC. Translated, it gives CASSGVAEQFF.

In its sample, this clonotype was seen once. This may come from a read error, since a much larger clone is one base off. V usage is TRBV6-1 and J usage is TRBJ2-7, with no clear D. Trimming took off 6 bases at V and 4 bases at J, with 19 bases between the two ends. The V gene's germline CDR1 is MNHNS and CDR2 SASEGT. The CDR3 has 15 residues. The CDR3 DNA follows: TGTGCCAGCAGCTACCTTGGCGAGCAGAGGTACGAGCAGTACGTC. This translates into CASSYLGEQRYEQYV.

This sequence joins TRBV12-3 or TRBV12-4 and TRBJ2-1, with D perhaps matching TRBD1 (7 bases). The CDR3 is made up of 15 amino acids. The V end was cut by 4 bases, the J end by 8 bases, with 18 bases between. CDR3: CASSSGGPLVDEQFF. The CDR3 bases are TGTGCCAGCAGTTCAGGGGGGCCCCTTGTCGATGAGCAGTTCTTC.

The chain has TRBV11-3 and TRBJ2-6; D not certain. This CDR3 comprises 16 residues. The V end lost 4 bases, the J end lost 1 base, and 11 bases lay between the germline ends. Germline CDR1 reads SGHNT; CDR2 reads YENEEA. CDR3 loop: CASSSRVGSGANVLTF. In DNA form, the CDR3 reads TGTGCCAGCAGCTCCCGTGTCGGGTCTGGGGCCAACGTCCTGACTTTC.

As regards this clonotype: With a much larger clone just one base away, this may be a read error. V and J are TRBV7-9 and TRBJ1-2; 7 nucleotides line up with TRBD1. CDR3 length: 15 amino acids. Germline assignment: CDR1 SEHNR and CDR2 FQNEAQ (reference sequence). Here the CDR3 DNA reads TGTGTCAGCAGACCTCCGACAGGGTGGTTCTATGGCTACACCTTC. Protein product: CVSRPPTGWFYGYTF.

This clonotype was seen a few times. This sequence joins TRBV2 and TRBJ2-6; D is unresolved. CDR1 and CDR2 from the germline V gene are SNHLY and FYNNEI. V lost 2 bases and J 3 bases, leaving 5 bases between the germline ends. The CDR3 extends over 14 amino acids. CDR3: CASSETFGANVLTF. As DNA, the CDR3 is TGTGCCAGCAGTGAAACATTTGGGGCCAACGTCCTGACTTTC.

This clonotype has a count of ten or more. This chain links TRBV28 with TRBJ2-1; 9 nucleotides line up with TRBD1. The CDR3 is made up of 15 amino acids. Germline V CDR1 and CDR2: MDHEN, SYDVKM. V gave up 3 bases and J gave up 8 bases; unmatched junction bases: 8. The CDR3 sequence: CASSFGGTGSDEQFF. The CDR3 bases are TGTGCCAGCAGTTTTGGCGGGACAGGGTCGGATGAGCAGTTCTTC.

In regard to this clonotype: A clone one base away is much larger, so this may be a read error. The gene calls are TRBV7-2 and TRBJ1-1; perhaps TRBD1 as D (6 bases). The CDR3 length is 15 residues. The germline V gene has CDR1 SGHTA and CDR2 FQGNSA. CDR3 DNA: TGTGTCAGCAGCTTAAGAGGGGGGGTTCAGGCTGAAGCTTTCTTT. Protein sequence: CVSSLRGGVQAEAFF.